One sample yielded the 29 T cell receptor beta chains listed below, sequenced in a study of shared clonotypes between healthy human individuals. Sequencing used immunoSEQ multiplex PCR; TCRdb keeps in-frame clones, though not all of them. The sample consists of more than 500,000 clones, about 95% of them appearing once. It was CD45RO-negative cells, positively selected for CCR7, that made up naive CD8 cells, with terminally differentiated effector memory CD45RA+ cells excluded. Sequenced input: naive CD8+ T cells sorted from blood. Receptors were obtained from a woman in her thirties in good health.

This chain joins TRBV2 and TRBJ2-7, with 11 bases identical to TRBD2. The CDR3 covers 17 residues. Germline V gene data show CDR1 as SNHLY and CDR2 as FYNNEI. The junction had 8 bases not matched to a gene; V was cut back by 4 bases and J by 0 bases. In nucleotides, the CDR3 is TGTGCCAGCAGTGTTTTAGCGGGAGGGAAGAGCTCCTACGAGCAGTACTTC. Translating it yields CASSVLAGGKSSYEQYF.

The chain carries TRBV18 and TRBJ2-1; maybe TRBD2 (6 bases). V was shortened by 3 bases and J by 7 bases, with 22 bases between the two germline ends. Germline CDR1 is KGHSH and CDR2 is LQKENI. The CDR3 extends over 17 amino acids. CDR3 residues: CASSPLDGGSPLNEQFF. The CDR3 coding sequence is TGTGCCAGCTCACCCCTTGATGGGGGGTCCCCACTAAATGAGCAGTTCTTC.

The rearrangement uses TRBV4-1 and TRBJ1-5; the match to TRBD1 covers 9 bases. This CDR3 has 19 amino acids. Per the germline V gene, CDR1 is MGHRA and CDR2 is YSYEKL. V shed 2 bases, J shed 6 bases, and the junction held 17 bases outside the gene matches. The CDR3: CASSQWGTGRSVSGQPQHF. Here the CDR3 DNA reads TGCGCCAGCAGCCAATGGGGGACAGGGCGGTCTGTCTCGGGTCAGCCCCAGCATTTT.

V is TRBV25-1 and J is TRBJ2-1, with TRBD1 identical over 7 bases. This CDR3 is 14 amino acids long. V was pared by 8 bases and J by 4 bases, with 8 bases of the junction left unmatched. CDR1 MGHDK and CDR2 SYGVNS come from the germline V gene. Here the CDR3 reads CASEEQGYYNEQFF. The CDR3 DNA is TGTGCCAGCGAGGAACAGGGGTATTACAATGAGCAGTTCTTC.

CDR3 sequence: CASSHGGDTVYEQYF. Written as DNA, the CDR3 is TGTGCCAGCAGCCACGGCGGGGACACCGTCTACGAGCAGTACTTC. V and J are TRBV7-9 and TRBJ2-7; D is tentatively TRBD1 or TRBD2 (6 bases each). The germline CDR1 and CDR2 sequences are SEHNR and FQNEAQ (reference sequence). The ends were cut back, 5 bases at V and 3 bases at J, with 17 bases in the middle. The CDR3 consists of 15 residues.

J is TRBJ1-5 and V is TRBV28; possibly TRBD1 for D (6 bases). This CDR3 region has 14 residues. Germline CDR1 MDHEN, CDR2 SYDVKM. The ends were cut back, 7 bases at V and 3 bases at J, with 13 bases in the middle. DNA of the CDR3: TGTGCCAGCATGCTTACAGGGAACAATCAGCCCCAGCATTTT. It yields the protein CASMLTGNNQPQHF.

This chain connects TRBV18 to TRBJ1-5; D not resolved. V was pared by 5 bases and J by 0 bases, with 20 bases between. CDR1 is KGHSH and CDR2 is LQKENI in the germline V gene. The CDR3 is 18 residues long. This CDR3 is CASSLVPARTDSNQPQHF. The CDR3 DNA reads TGTGCCAGCTCATTGGTCCCCGCTCGGACGGATAGCAATCAGCCCCAGCATTTT.

The table lists this clone with a count of one. V is TRBV5-6 and J is TRBJ2-3; 12 bases are shared with TRBD2. Per germline, CDR1 SGHDT and CDR2 YYEEEE. The CDR3 spans 17 residues. V was pared by 3 bases and J by 0 bases, with 5 bases of the junction left unmatched. The CDR3 reads CASSSHGLAGSTDTQYF. The CDR3 nucleotides are TGTGCCAGCAGCTCCCACGGACTAGCGGGGAGCACAGATACGCAGTATTTT.

This chain links TRBV19 with TRBJ2-1; D gene uncertain. The V gene lost 5 bases and the J gene lost 0 bases, with 17 bases spanning the gap. Per germline, CDR1 LNHDA and CDR2 SQIVND (reference sequence). The CDR3 consists of 17 residues. In DNA form, the CDR3 reads TGTGCCAGTAGTTCCCCCGGTCTCCCCAGCTCCTACAATGAGCAGTTCTTC. Translation: CASSSPGLPSSYNEQFF.

The chain carries TRBV11-2 and TRBJ1-6; D may be TRBD1 (6 bases). Between the trimmed V and J ends, which lost 0 bases and 9 bases, there was a span of 9 bases. The CDR3 sequence is 14 residues long. CDR1 and CDR2 (germline): SGHAT, FQNNGV. The chain's CDR3 is CASSLEGGGSPLHF. DNA for the CDR3: TGTGCCAGCAGCTTAGAAGGGGGAGGTTCACCCCTCCACTTT. The full variable domain, with the rest looked up from reference TRBV11-2 and TRBJ1-6, is EAGVAQSPRYKIIEKRQSVAFWCNPISGHATLYWYQQILGQGPKLLIQFQNNGVVDDSQLPKDRFSAERLKGVDSTLKIQPAKLEDSAVYLCASSLEGGGSPLHFGNGTRLTVT.

The chain carries TRBV5-6 and TRBJ2-1; 7 positions agree with TRBD2. This CDR3 has 17 residues. V shed 1 base and J 3 bases; nucleotides not matched to a gene: 10. The germline gives CDR1 SGHDT, CDR2 YYEEEE. The CDR3 nucleotides are TGTGCCAGCAGCTTGCTATCTGCGGGAGTGAACTACAATGAGCAGTTCTTC. Its protein is CASSLLSAGVNYNEQFF.

Points on this clone: This specimen includes other DNA sequences encoding the same CDR3. This chain links TRBV7-6 with TRBJ2-2; D not resolved. Trimming pared 5 bases from V and 2 bases from J, leaving 3 bases between. The CDR3 has 12 amino acids. The germline CDR1 and CDR2 sequences are SGHVS and FNYEAQ. The chain's CDR3 is CASSLNTGELFF. The CDR3 DNA follows: TGTGCCAGCAGCCTAAACACCGGGGAGCTGTTTTTT.

This CDR3 reads CASSVERGPRGSSYNEQFF. For the CDR3, the DNA is TGTGCCAGCAGCGTAGAGAGGGGGCCTCGGGGCAGCTCCTACAATGAGCAGTTCTTC. This sequence joins TRBV9 and TRBJ2-1; 7 bases line up with TRBD1. With V trimmed by 0 bases and J by 0 bases, 12 bases remained unmatched. In germline, CDR1 is SGDLS, CDR2 YYNGEE. The CDR3 totals 19 residues.

CDR3 region: CASSPTGRGGLNNEKLFF. DNA of the CDR3: TGTGCCAGCAGTCCGACGGGTAGGGGGGGATTAAATAATGAAAAACTGTTTTTT. The chain links TRBV27 to TRBJ1-4, with D tentatively TRBD1 (6 bases). The CDR3 is 18 amino acids. Trimming took off 5 bases at V and 4 bases at J, with 23 bases between the two ends. CDR1 MNHEY and CDR2 SMNVEV come from the germline V gene (reference sequence).

This CDR3 is CASSTTGTGIYGYTF. DNA of the CDR3: TGTGCCAGCAGTACTACCGGGACAGGTATCTATGGCTACACCTTC. The genes are TRBV27 and TRBJ1-2; 8 bases line up with TRBD1. J lost 4 bases, V lost 5 bases, and 9 bases had no gene match. The CDR3 runs 15 residues. CDR1 and CDR2 from the germline V gene are MNHEY and SMNVEV (reference sequence).

This clone was counted a single time. This sequence joins TRBV11-2 and TRBJ2-7, with 8 bases matching TRBD1. This CDR3 spans 14 amino acids. Germline-derived CDR1 and CDR2 are SGHAT and FQNNGV. J lost 3 bases, V lost 5 bases, and 6 bases had no gene match. CDR3 region: CASSLQQGVYEQYF. As DNA, the CDR3 is TGTGCCAGCAGCCTCCAACAGGGGGTCTACGAGCAGTACTTC. Full variable domain (missing parts from reference TRBV11-2 and TRBJ2-7): EAGVAQSPRYKIIEKRQSVAFWCNPISGHATLYWYQQILGQGPKLLIQFQNNGVVDDSQLPKDRFSAERLKGVDSTLKIQPAKLEDSAVYLCASSLQQGVYEQYFGPGTRLTVT.

The V gene is TRBV5-1, the J gene TRBJ2-5; D might be TRBD2 (5 bases). V shed 4 bases and J shed 9 bases, with 16 bases lying between them. Germline-derived CDR1 and CDR2 are SGHRS and YFSETQ. This CDR3 comprises 13 residues. In DNA, the CDR3 is TGCGCCAGCAGCCCGGACTCTCCTGGGTCCCAGTACTTC. Its translation: CASSPDSPGSQYF.

In this sample, this clone turned up a few times. In the same sample, other DNA sequences code for this CDR3. The CDR3 coding sequence is TGTGCCAGCAGCGTAGGCGGTTCCTACGAGCAGTACTTC. Translating gives CASSVGGSYEQYF. The chain carries TRBV9 and TRBJ2-7, with D hard to call. The length of the CDR3 is 13 residues. V dropped 0 bases and J dropped 1 base, with 5 bases sitting between them. Looked up from germline, CDR1 is SGDLS and CDR2 is YYNGEE. The full variable domain, with the rest looked up from reference TRBV9 and TRBJ2-7, is DSGVTQTPKHLITATGQRVTLRCSPRSGDLSVYWYQQSLDQGLQFLIQYYNGEERAKGNILERFSAQQFPDLHSELNLSSLELGDSALYFCASSVGGSYEQYFGPGTRLTVT.

The rearrangement links TRBV11-2 to TRBJ2-7; D is undetermined. Germline CDR1 and CDR2: SGHAT and FQNNGV. The CDR3 is 13 amino acids. Trimming left V 5 bases short and J 6 bases short, with 14 bases between. The CDR3 protein is CASSQLPQIEQYF. CDR3 DNA sequence: TGTGCCAGCAGCCAACTTCCCCAGATCGAGCAGTACTTC.

The chain is built from TRBV5-6 and TRBJ2-5; D is unresolved. CDR1 and CDR2 from the germline V gene are SGHDT and YYEEEE. This CDR3 region has 14 residues. V was trimmed by 0 bases and J by 4 bases, leaving 10 bases between them. Here the CDR3 DNA reads TGTGCCAGCAGCTTGGTACGGCGGAGAGAGACCCAGTACTTC. Its protein product is CASSLVRRRETQYF.

The rearrangement joins TRBV27 to TRBJ2-1; 7 bases line up with TRBD2. This CDR3 spans 14 amino acids. CDR1 is MNHEY, CDR2 SMNVEV, per germline (reference sequence). The ends lost 3 bases at V and 4 bases at J; junction bases unmatched: 3. The CDR3 DNA reads TGTGCCAGCAGTTTGGTTAGCGGGTACAATGAGCAGTTCTTC. Its translation is CASSLVSGYNEQFF.

V is TRBV27 and J is TRBJ2-7; no firm D call. Trimming stripped 0 bases from V and 4 bases from J, with 10 bases between. Germline-derived CDR1 and CDR2 are MNHEY and SMNVEV (reference sequence). CDR3 length: 14 residues. DNA of the CDR3: TGTGCCAGCAGTTTATCTTCGCGGCAATACGAGCAGTACTTC. Residues: CASSLSSRQYEQYF.

V gene TRBV19 combines with J gene TRBJ2-7; D is unresolved. Germline V gives CDR1 LNHDA, CDR2 SQIVND (reference sequence). Trimming removed 3 bases from V and 1 base from J, with 10 bases in between. The CDR3 is 14 residues long. CDR3 DNA: TGTGCCAGTAGTATTAGGACCTTATCCTACGAGCAGTACTTC. It encodes CASSIRTLSYEQYF.

This clone has a single count. The chain uses TRBV19 and TRBJ2-3; the D is unclear. The length of the CDR3 is 11 residues. The germline V gene encodes CDR1 LNHDA and CDR2 SQIVND (reference sequence). V lost 9 bases to trimming and J lost 4 bases, with 8 bases between them. The CDR3 region is CASSGADTQYF. In nucleotides, the CDR3 is TGTGCCAGCTCCGGAGCAGATACGCAGTATTTT.

The chain carries TRBV19 and TRBJ2-5, with TRBD1 as a possible D gene (5 bases). With the DNA end fitting TRBJ2-7 better, the J assignment may be wrong. This CDR3 region has 15 residues. Germline CDR1 reads LNHDA; CDR2 reads SQIVND (reference sequence). Here the CDR3 reads CASSKQQGSSYEQYF. For the CDR3, the DNA is TGTGCCAGTAGCAAACAGCAGGGAAGCTCCTACGAGCAGTACTTC.

The chain couples TRBV5-1 to TRBJ1-4; D perhaps matches TRBD1 (6 bases). CDR1 and CDR2 (germline): SGHRS, YFSETQ. With 4 bases removed from V and 5 bases from J, the gap between germline ends came to 15 bases. The CDR3 runs 15 residues. This chain's CDR3 is CASSPRGVKNEKLFF. The CDR3 DNA is TGCGCCAGCAGCCCGAGGGGGGTGAAAAATGAAAAACTGTTTTTT. Using reference TRBV5-1 and TRBJ1-4 for the parts outside the CDR3, the full variable domain is KAGVTQTPRYLIKTRGQQVTLSCSPISGHRSVSWYQQTPGQGLQFLFEYFSETQRNKGNFPGRFSGRQFSNSRSEMNVSTLELGDSALYLCASSPRGVKNEKLFFGSGTQLSVL.

The gene calls are TRBV7-6 and TRBJ1-2; TRBD1 matches at 10 bases. The CDR3 sequence is 15 residues long. Looked up from germline, CDR1 is SGHVS and CDR2 is FNYEAQ. V shed 6 bases and J 7 bases; nucleotides not matched to a gene: 11. CDR3 residues: CASSLTGTGVTGYTF. The CDR3 DNA follows: TGTGCCAGCAGTCTAACCGGGACAGGGGTTACTGGCTACACCTTC.

CDR3 DNA: TGTGCCAGCAGTTCCGGGACTGGGATAGGTCCCCAGCATTTT. Translation: CASSSGTGIGPQHF. The chain recombines TRBV27 with TRBJ1-5; the D gene is possibly TRBD1 (5 bases). The CDR3 sequence is 14 residues long. V was clipped by 4 bases and J by 10 bases, with 17 bases between them. Germline loops: CDR1 MNHEY, CDR2 SMNVEV (reference sequence).

This sequence joins TRBV6-6 and TRBJ2-7, with TRBD1 matching 7 bases. From germline, CDR1 is MNHNY and CDR2 SVGAGI (reference sequence). This CDR3 is built from 16 residues. The junction had 10 bases not matched to a gene; V was cut back by 0 bases and J by 5 bases. The CDR3 protein is CASSYSLDRVSHEQYF. CDR3 coding DNA: TGTGCCAGCAGTTACTCCCTCGACAGGGTGAGCCACGAGCAGTACTTC.